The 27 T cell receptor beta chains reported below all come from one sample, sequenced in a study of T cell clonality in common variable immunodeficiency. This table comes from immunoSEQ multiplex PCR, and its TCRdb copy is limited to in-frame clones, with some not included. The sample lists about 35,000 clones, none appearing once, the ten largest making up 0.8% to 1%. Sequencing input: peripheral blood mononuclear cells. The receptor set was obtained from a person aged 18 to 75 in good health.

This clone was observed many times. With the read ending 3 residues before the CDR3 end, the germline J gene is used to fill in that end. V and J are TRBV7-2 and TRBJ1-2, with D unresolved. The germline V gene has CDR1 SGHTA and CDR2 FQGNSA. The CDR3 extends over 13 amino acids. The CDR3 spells CASSLVWTYGYTF. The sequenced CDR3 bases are TGTGCCAGCAGCTTAGTCTGGACTTACGGC. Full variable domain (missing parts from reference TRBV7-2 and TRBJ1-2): GAGVSQSPSNKVTEKGKDVELRCDPISGHTALYWYRQSLGQGLEFLIYFQGNSAPDKSGLPSDRFSAERTGGSVSTLTIQRTQQEDSAVYLCASSLVWTYGYTFGSGTRLTVV.

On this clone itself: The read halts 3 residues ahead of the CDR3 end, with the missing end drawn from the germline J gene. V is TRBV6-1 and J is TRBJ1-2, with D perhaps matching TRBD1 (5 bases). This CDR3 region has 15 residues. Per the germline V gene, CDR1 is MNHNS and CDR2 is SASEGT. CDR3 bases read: TGTGCCAGCAGTGAGCTTAGCGGGGCCTACTACGAC. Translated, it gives CASSELSGAYYD. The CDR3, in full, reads CASSELSGAYYDYTF.

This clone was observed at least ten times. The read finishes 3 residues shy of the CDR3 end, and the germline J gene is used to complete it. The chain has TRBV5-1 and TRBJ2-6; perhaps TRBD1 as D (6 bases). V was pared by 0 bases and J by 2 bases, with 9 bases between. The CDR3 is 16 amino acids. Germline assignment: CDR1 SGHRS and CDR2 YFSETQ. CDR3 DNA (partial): TGCGCCAGCAGCTTGGATACAGGGACTGGGGCCAACGTC. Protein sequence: CASSLDTGTGANV. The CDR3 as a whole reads CASSLDTGTGANVLTF.

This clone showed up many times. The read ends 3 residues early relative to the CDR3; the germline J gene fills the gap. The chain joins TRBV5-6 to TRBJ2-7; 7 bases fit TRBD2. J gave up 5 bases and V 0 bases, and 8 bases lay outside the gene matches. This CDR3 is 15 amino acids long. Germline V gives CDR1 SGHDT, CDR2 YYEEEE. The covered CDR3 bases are TGTGCCAGCAGCTTGGTGGGCGGGGGAAGACACGAG. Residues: CASSLVGGGRHE. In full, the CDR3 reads CASSLVGGGRHEQYF. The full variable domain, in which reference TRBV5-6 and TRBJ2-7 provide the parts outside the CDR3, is DAGVTQSPTHLIKTRGQQVTLRCSPKSGHDTVSWYQQALGQGPQFIFQYYEEEERQRGNFPDRFSGHQFPNYSSELNVNALLLGDSALYLCASSLVGGGRHEQYFGPGTRLTVT.

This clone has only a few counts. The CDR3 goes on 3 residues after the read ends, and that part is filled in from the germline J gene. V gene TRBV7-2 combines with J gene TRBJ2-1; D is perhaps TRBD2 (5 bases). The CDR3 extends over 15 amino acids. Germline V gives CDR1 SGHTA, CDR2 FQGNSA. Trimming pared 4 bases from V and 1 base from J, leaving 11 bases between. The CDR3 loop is CASSSPGSSYNEQFF. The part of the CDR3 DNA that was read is TGTGCCAGCAGCTCACCGGGGAGTTCCTACAATGAG.

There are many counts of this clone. The part of the CDR3 DNA that was read is TGTGCCAGCAGCTTAGCGCATAGGGTTGATGACTATGGC. It specifies CASSLAHRVDDYG. The entire CDR3 protein reads CASSLAHRVDDYGYTF. The genes are TRBV7-2 and TRBJ1-2; the D is unclear. The CDR3 end falls 3 residues outside the read, so it is completed with the germline J gene. V lost 0 bases to trimming and J lost 3 bases, with 14 bases between them. From germline, CDR1 is SGHTA and CDR2 FQGNSA. The CDR3 consists of 16 residues.

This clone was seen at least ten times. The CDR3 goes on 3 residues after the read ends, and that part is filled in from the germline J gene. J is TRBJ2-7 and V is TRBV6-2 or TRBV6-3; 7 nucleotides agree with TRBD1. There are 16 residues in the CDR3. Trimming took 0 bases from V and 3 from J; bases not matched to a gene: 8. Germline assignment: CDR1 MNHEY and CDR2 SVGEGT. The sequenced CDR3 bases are TGTGCCAGCAGTTACTCGGCCTTAACAGGGGACTACGAG. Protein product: CASSYSALTGDYE. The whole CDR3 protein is CASSYSALTGDYEQYF.

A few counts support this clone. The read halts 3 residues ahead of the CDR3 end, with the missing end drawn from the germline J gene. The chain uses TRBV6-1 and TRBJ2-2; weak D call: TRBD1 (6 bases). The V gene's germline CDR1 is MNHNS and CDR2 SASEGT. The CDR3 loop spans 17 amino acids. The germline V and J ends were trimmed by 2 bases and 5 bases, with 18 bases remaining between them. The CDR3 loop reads CASSELWDTRYTGELFF. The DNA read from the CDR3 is TGTGCCAGCAGTGAACTTTGGGACACCCGATATACCGGGGAG.

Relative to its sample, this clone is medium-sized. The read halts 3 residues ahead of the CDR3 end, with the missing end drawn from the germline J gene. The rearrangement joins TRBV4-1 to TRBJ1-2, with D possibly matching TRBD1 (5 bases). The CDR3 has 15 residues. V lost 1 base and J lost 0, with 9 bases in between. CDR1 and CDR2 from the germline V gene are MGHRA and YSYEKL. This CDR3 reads CASSQGREANYGYTF. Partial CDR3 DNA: TGCGCCAGCAGCCAAGGCAGGGAAGCTAACTATGGC.

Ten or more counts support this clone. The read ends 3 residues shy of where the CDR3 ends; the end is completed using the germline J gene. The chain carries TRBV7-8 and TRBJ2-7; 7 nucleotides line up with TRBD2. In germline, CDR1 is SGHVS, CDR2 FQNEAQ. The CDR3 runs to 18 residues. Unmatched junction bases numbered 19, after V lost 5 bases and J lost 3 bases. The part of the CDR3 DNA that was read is TGTGCCAGCAGCCCTAGGCTGGGAAGACTAGCTCCCAACTACGAG. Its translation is CASSPRLGRLAPNYE. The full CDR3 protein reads CASSPRLGRLAPNYEQYF. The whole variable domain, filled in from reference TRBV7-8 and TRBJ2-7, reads GAGVSQSPRYKVAKRGQDVALRCDPISGHVSLFWYQQALGQGPEFLTYFQNEAQLDKSGLPSDRFFAERPEGSVSTLKIQRTQQEDSAVYLCASSPRLGRLAPNYEQYFGPGTRLTVT.

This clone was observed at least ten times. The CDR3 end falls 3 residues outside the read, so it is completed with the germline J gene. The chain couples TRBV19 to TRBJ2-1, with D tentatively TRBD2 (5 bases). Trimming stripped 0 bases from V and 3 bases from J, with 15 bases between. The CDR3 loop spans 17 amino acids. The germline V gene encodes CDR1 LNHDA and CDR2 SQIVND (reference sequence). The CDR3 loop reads CASSIDLSAGFYNEQFF. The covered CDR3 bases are TGTGCCAGTAGTATAGATCTATCGGCGGGTTTCTACAATGAG.

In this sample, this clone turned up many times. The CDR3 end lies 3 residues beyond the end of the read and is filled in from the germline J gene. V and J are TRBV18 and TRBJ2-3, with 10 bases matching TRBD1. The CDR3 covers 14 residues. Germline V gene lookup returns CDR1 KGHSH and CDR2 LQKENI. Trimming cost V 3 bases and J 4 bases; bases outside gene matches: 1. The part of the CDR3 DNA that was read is TGTGCCAGCTCACCGACAGGGGGCGCAGATACG. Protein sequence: CASSPTGGADT. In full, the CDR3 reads CASSPTGGADTQYF.

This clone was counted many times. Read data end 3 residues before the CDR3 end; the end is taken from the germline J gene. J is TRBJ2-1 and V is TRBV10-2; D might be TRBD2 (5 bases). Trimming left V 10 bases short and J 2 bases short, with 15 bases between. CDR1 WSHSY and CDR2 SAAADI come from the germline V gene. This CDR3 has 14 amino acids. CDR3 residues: CATKTRLAYNEQFF. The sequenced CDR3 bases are TGCGCCACGAAAACTAGACTGGCCTACAATGAG.

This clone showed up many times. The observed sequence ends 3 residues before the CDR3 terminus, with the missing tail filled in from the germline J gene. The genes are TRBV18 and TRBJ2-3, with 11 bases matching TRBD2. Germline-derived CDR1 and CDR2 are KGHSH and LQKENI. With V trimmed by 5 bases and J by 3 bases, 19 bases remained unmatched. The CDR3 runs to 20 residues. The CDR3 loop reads CASSSTTLSILAGATDTQYF. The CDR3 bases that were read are TGTGCCAGCTCATCCACGACTCTATCGATACTAGCGGGGGCAACAGATACG.

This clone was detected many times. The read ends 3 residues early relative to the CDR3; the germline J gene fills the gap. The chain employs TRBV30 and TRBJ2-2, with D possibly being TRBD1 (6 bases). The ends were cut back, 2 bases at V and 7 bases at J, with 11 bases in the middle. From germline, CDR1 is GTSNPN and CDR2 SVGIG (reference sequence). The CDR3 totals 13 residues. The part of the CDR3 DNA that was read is TGTGCCTGGAGTAATCTCAGGGGCGGGGAG. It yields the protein CAWSNLRGGE. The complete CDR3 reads CAWSNLRGGELFF.

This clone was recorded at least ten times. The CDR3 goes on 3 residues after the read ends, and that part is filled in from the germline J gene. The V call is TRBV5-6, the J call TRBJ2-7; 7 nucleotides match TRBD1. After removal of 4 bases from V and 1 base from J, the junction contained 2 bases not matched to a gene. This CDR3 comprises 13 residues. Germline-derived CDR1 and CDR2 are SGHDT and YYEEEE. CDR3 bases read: TGTGCCAGCAGCGACAGGGATTCCTACGAG. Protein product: CASSDRDSYE. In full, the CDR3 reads CASSDRDSYEQYF.

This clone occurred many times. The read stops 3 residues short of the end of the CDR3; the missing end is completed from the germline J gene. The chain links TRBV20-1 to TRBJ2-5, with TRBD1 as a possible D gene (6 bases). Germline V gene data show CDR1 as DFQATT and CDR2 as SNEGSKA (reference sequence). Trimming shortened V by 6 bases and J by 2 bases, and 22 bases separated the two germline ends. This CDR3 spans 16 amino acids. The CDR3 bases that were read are TGCAGTGCCAGAAGGGGGAAGTCCTCCAGGCAAGAGACC. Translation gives CSARRGKSSRQET. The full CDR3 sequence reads CSARRGKSSRQETQYF.

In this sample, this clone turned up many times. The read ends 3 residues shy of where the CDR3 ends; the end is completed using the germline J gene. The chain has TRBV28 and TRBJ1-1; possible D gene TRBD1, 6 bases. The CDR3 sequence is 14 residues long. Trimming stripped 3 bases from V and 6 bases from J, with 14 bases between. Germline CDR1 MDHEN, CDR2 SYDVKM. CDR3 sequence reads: CASSFRNRAAEAFF. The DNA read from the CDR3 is TGTGCCAGCAGTTTCCGCAACAGGGCAGCTGAA.

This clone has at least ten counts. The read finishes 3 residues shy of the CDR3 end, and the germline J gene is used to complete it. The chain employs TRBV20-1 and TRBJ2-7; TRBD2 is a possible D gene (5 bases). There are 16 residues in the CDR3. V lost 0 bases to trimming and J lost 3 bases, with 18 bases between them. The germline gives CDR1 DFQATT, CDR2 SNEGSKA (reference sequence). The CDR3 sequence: CSARDKRHMGYYEQYF. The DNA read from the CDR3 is TGCAGTGCTAGAGATAAGCGGCATATGGGATACTACGAG.

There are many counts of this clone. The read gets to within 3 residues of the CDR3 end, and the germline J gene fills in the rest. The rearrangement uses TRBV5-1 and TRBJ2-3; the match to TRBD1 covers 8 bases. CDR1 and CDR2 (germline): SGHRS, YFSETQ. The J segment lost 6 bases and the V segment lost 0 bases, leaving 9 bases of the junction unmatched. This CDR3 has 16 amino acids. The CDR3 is CASSLARQDRVDTQYF. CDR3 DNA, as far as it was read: TGCGCCAGCAGCTTGGCCCGCCAGGACAGGGTTGATACG.

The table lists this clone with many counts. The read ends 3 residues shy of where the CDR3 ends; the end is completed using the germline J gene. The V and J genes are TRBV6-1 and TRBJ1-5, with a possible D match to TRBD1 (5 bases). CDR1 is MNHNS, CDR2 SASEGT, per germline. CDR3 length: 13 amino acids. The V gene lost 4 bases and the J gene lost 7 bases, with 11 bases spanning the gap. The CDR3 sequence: CASSGSQGQPQHF. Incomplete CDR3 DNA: TGTGCCAGCAGTGGGTCTCAGGGCCAGCCC.

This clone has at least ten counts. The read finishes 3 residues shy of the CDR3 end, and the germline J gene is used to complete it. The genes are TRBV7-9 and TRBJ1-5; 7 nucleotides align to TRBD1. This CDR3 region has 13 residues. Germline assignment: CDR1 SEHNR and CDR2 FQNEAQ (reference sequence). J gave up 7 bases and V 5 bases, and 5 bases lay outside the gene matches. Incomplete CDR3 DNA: TGTGCCAGCAGCATGACAGGGACCCAGCCC. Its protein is CASSMTGTQP. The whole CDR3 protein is CASSMTGTQPQHF.

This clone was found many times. The sequenced CDR3 bases are TGTGCCAGCAGTTACGGCGGAACTAATGAAAAA. It encodes CASSYGGTNEK. The whole CDR3 region reads CASSYGGTNEKLFF. The V and J genes are TRBV6-2 or TRBV6-3 and TRBJ1-4; D is unclear. The read ends 3 residues early relative to the CDR3; the germline J gene fills the gap. Germline V gene data show CDR1 as MNHEY and CDR2 as SVGEGT. V lost 2 bases and J lost 1, with 5 bases in between. CDR3 length: 14 amino acids.

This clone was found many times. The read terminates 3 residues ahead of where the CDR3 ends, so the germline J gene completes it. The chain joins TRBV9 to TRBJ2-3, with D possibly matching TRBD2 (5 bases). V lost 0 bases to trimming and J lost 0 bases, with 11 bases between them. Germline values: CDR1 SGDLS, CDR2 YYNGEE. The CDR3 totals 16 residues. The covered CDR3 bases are TGTGCCAGCAGCGTAGGACGGGCGGGTAGCACAGATACG. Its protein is CASSVGRAGSTDT. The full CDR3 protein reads CASSVGRAGSTDTQYF.

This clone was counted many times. The CDR3 spells CASRQGLVTQETQYF. CDR3 DNA (partial): TGTGCCAGCAGACAAGGACTAGTCACACAAGAGACC. The chain employs TRBV5-4 and TRBJ2-5; 7 nucleotides line up with TRBD2. The read ends 3 residues before the CDR3 terminus; that terminus is restored from the germline J gene. Germline-derived CDR1 and CDR2 are SGHNT and YYREEE (reference sequence). J lost 2 bases, V lost 5 bases, and 9 bases had no gene match. CDR3 length equals 15 residues.

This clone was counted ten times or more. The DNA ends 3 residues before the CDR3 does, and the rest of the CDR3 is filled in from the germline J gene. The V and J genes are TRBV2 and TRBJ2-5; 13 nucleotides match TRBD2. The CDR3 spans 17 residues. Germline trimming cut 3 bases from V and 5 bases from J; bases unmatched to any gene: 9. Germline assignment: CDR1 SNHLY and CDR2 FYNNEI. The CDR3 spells CASSDPKTSGGRETQYF. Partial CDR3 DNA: TGTGCCAGCAGTGACCCCAAGACTAGCGGGGGGAGGGAGACC.

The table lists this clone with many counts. Partial CDR3 DNA: TGTGCCAGCAGCGAAGGGACTAGCGTCCATGAG. Translation gives CASSEGTSVHE. The entire CDR3 reads CASSEGTSVHEQFF. V and J are TRBV5-6 and TRBJ2-1; TRBD2 matches 10 bases. The read terminates 3 residues ahead of where the CDR3 ends, so the germline J gene completes it. The CDR3 has 14 amino acids. V gave up 4 bases and J gave up 8 bases; unmatched junction bases: 6. Germline V CDR1 and CDR2: SGHDT, YYEEEE.